Listed below are T cell receptor beta chains from one sample, sequenced in a study of blood T cell repertoires in COVID-19. Assay used: immunoSEQ multiplex PCR; TCRdb lists only in-frame clones, some missing. The profile covers a few hundred thousand clones, with around 83% appearing a single time and less than 4.5% taken by the ten largest. The sequenced sample was peripheral blood. These receptors originate from a man in his late teens or twenties with active or convalescent COVID-19. Each CDR3 is given with its conserved first and last residue. Each record gives: V gene, CDR3 length, CDR3 protein.

>TRBV19|14
CASSHGTGSYEQYF
>TRBV7-2|15
CASSFFRGSPGGYTF
>TRBV5-6|14
CASSLYLAFETQYF
>TRBV4-2|15
CASSQAGTSGGEQYF
>TRBV7-9|13
CASSGTGHQPQHF
>TRBV15|16
CATSQLRDRRYNEQFF
>TRBV2|17
CASSDWLAGGSTDTQYF
>TRBV29-1|13
CSVADRLDTEAFF
>TRBV21-1|21
CASSKGRGGMGNIHMNTEAFF
>TRBV19|12
CASNSVGETQYF
>TRBV2|15
CASSEAYTGSGTQYF
>TRBV25-1|10
CASSSSTQYF
>TRBV3-1/TRBV3-2|14
CASSSQGIGNTIYF
>TRBV3-1/TRBV3-2|13
CASSFSGRDEQFF
>TRBV9|13
CASTGTTNYGYTF